This entry describes one TCR beta chain. Its target is unknown. The same CDR3 also results from other DNA sequences found in this sample. Germline V gene data show CDR1 as SGHVS and CDR2 as FQNEAQ. CDR3 length equals 14 residues. V gave up 4 bases and J gave up 2 bases, with 11 bases separating them. Measured with immunoSEQ multiplex PCR; TCRdb has only the in-frame clones, and not every one. The sample yields over 2 million clones, just under 95% seen once. The naive CD8 subset, CD45RO-negative cells positively selected for CCR7, excluded terminally differentiated effector memory CD45RA+ cells. Adults of Caucasian background living in Nashville, Tennessee made up all donors. This sample was taken from a study of shared clonotypes between healthy human individuals. Findings and limits, study-wide: Relative to memory subsets, naive subsets generally showed larger estimated richness.

Sequencing was carried out using naive CD8+ T cells sorted from blood. This TCR came from a man in his late teens or twenties in good health. The genes are TRBV7-8 and TRBJ1-2, with D maybe TRBD1 (6 bases). The CDR3 region is CASSSGHSNYGYTF. Written as DNA, the CDR3 is TGTGCCAGCAGCTCGGGACACTCCAACTATGGCTACACCTTC.